Each of the 29 T cell receptor beta chains below was sequenced from the same sample in a study of identical twins. TCRdb independently ran MiXCR on the 5' RACE reads; one entry per CDR3 protein. Of roughly 630,000 distinct CDR3 sequences in the sample, around 7.4% are singletons; the top ten hold 1.6%. The same data also went into a second study, on yellow fever vaccine responses in identical twins.

The sample comprised PBMCs. The receptor set was obtained from a woman between 18 and 29 years old in good health.

In its sample, this clonotype was seen a few times. This chain joins TRBV20-1 and TRBJ2-7, with a tentative D call TRBD2 (6 bases). CDR3 length: 13 residues. Germline V gene data show CDR1 as DFQATT and CDR2 as SNEGSKA (reference sequence). Trimming left V 4 bases short and J 2 bases short, with 12 bases between. DNA for the CDR3: TGCAGTGCTATCGGGACTTCCACCTACGAGCAGTACGTC. This codes for CSAIGTSTYEQYV.

The chain carries TRBV5-1 and TRBJ1-4; TRBD1 aligns across 9 bases. The J segment lost 5 bases and the V segment lost 4 bases, leaving 9 bases of the junction unmatched. Germline V gives CDR1 SGHRS, CDR2 YFSETQ. The CDR3 totals 16 residues. The CDR3 sequence is CASSPWTGALNEKLFF. Written as DNA, the CDR3 is TGCGCCAGCAGCCCATGGACAGGGGCCTTGAATGAAAAACTGTTTTTT.

This clonotype was recorded once. The chain combines TRBV7-7 with TRBJ2-1; D is perhaps TRBD1 or TRBD2 (7 bases each). The germline CDR1 and CDR2 sequences are SSHAT and FNYEAQ (reference sequence). The CDR3 loop spans 13 amino acids. Trimming took 8 bases from V and 7 from J, leaving 15 bases between them. This chain's CDR3 is CASGPGGANEQFF. The CDR3 DNA reads TGTGCCAGCGGTCCAGGGGGGGCGAATGAGCAGTTCTTC. Together with reference TRBV7-7 and TRBJ2-1, the CDR3 gives the full variable domain: GAGVSQSPRYKVTKRGQDVTLRCDPISSHATLYWYQQALGQGPEFLTYFNYEAQPDKSGLPSDRFSAERPEGSISTLTIQRTEQRDSAMYRCASGPGGANEQFFGPGTRLTVL.

The chain links TRBV20-1 to TRBJ2-7; D is perhaps TRBD2 (6 bases). Germline CDR1 is DFQATT and CDR2 is SNEGSKA (reference sequence). The CDR3 sequence is 12 residues long. V shed 5 bases and J shed 4 bases, with 12 bases lying between them. In DNA form, the CDR3 reads TGCAGTGCTTCGACTAGTATTTACGAGCAGTACTTC. It is translated as CSASTSIYEQYF.

The V and J genes are TRBV20-1 and TRBJ2-2; 16 bases line up with TRBD2. The CDR3 sequence is 17 residues long. V was pared by 7 bases and J by 5 bases, with 10 bases of the junction left unmatched. Germline lookup yields CDR1 DFQATT and CDR2 SNEGSKA (reference sequence). The CDR3 reads CSVSGTSGGAVTGELFF. The CDR3 nucleotides read TGCAGTGTTTCCGGGACTAGCGGGGGGGCGGTTACCGGGGAGCTGTTTTTT.

In this sample, this clonotype turned up a few times. The V and J genes are TRBV9 and TRBJ2-3; D is unclear. Germline values: CDR1 SGDLS, CDR2 YYNGEE. The CDR3 extends over 13 amino acids. The V end was cut by 2 bases, the J end by 2 bases, with 6 bases between. The CDR3 bases are TGTGCCAGCAGCGTCCCCAACACAGATACGCAGTATTTT. It yields the protein CASSVPNTDTQYF.

This clonotype has a count of ten or more. The chain joins TRBV20-1 to TRBJ1-5, with D unresolved. V lost 1 base, J lost 3 bases, and 7 bases lay in between. CDR1 is DFQATT and CDR2 is SNEGSKA in the germline V gene (reference sequence). This CDR3 is built from 13 residues. Here the CDR3 DNA reads TGCAGTGCTAGAGGGACTCTCAATCAGCCCCAGCATTTT. It encodes CSARGTLNQPQHF.

V gene TRBV15 combines with J gene TRBJ2-6; D gene ambiguous. The CDR3 runs 16 residues. The V end lost 4 bases, the J end lost 0 bases, and 10 bases lay between the germline ends. Per the germline V gene, CDR1 is LNHNV and CDR2 is YYDKDF (reference sequence). CDR3 in amino acids: CATSIDTSSGANVLTF. CDR3 nucleotide sequence: TGTGCCACCAGCATAGACACCAGCTCTGGGGCCAACGTCCTGACTTTC. Supplemented by reference TRBV15 and TRBJ2-6, the full variable domain reads DAMVIQNPRYQVTQFGKPVTLSCSQTLNHNVMYWYQQKSSQAPKLLFHYYDKDFNNEADTPDNFQSRRPNTSFCFLDIRSPGLGDTAMYLCATSIDTSSGANVLTFGAGSRLTVL.

The chain recombines TRBV7-9 with TRBJ2-7; D is ambiguous. The CDR3 loop spans 12 amino acids. Trimming removed 8 bases from V and 3 bases from J, with 11 bases in between. Per germline, CDR1 SEHNR and CDR2 FQNEAQ (reference sequence). The CDR3 protein is CASESTNYEQYF. Here the CDR3 DNA reads TGTGCCAGCGAATCCACCAACTACGAGCAGTACTTC.

The chain joins TRBV18 to TRBJ1-5, with TRBD1 matching 7 bases. V was pared by 3 bases and J by 6 bases, with 8 bases of the junction left unmatched. CDR1 KGHSH and CDR2 LQKENI come from the germline V gene. The CDR3 runs to 15 residues. The CDR3 is CASSPSDRVGQPQHF. Here the CDR3 DNA reads TGTGCCAGCTCACCCTCCGACAGGGTCGGTCAGCCCCAGCATTTT.

This clonotype was detected many times. J is TRBJ2-1 and V is TRBV6-5; D remains unclear. CDR1 and CDR2 from the germline V gene are MNHEY and SVGAGI. Trimming pared 2 bases from V and 0 bases from J, leaving 8 bases between. The CDR3 contains 15 residues. CDR3 protein: CASSYDRPSYNEQFF. CDR3 sequence (DNA): TGTGCCAGCAGTTACGATAGACCCTCCTACAATGAGCAGTTCTTC.

This clonotype came up a few times. V is TRBV20-1 and J is TRBJ2-2, with 8 bases identical to TRBD2. The V gene's germline CDR1 is DFQATT and CDR2 SNEGSKA (reference sequence). V shed 3 bases, J shed 0 bases, and the junction held 0 bases outside the gene matches. CDR3 size: 14 residues. This chain's CDR3 is CSARGLANTGELFF. CDR3 nucleotides: TGCAGTGCTAGGGGACTAGCGAACACCGGGGAGCTGTTTTTT.

The V gene is TRBV4-2, the J gene TRBJ2-3, with TRBD2 matching 11 bases. This CDR3 has 17 amino acids. Germline V CDR1 and CDR2: LGHNA, YNFKEQ. Trimming at V came to 4 bases and at J to 2 bases, leaving 8 bases not matched to a gene. The chain's CDR3 is CASSLRRLAGITDTQYF. CDR3 bases: TGTGCCAGCAGCCTTAGGCGACTAGCGGGAATCACAGATACGCAGTATTTT.

The genes are TRBV5-1 and TRBJ2-1, with 8 bases identical to TRBD1. J gave up 0 bases and V 4 bases, and 6 bases lay outside the gene matches. CDR1 is SGHRS and CDR2 is YFSETQ in the germline V gene. The CDR3 has 16 residues. The CDR3 sequence is CASSPGQGSSYNEQFF. The CDR3 nucleotides are TGCGCCAGCAGCCCTGGACAGGGAAGCTCCTACAATGAGCAGTTCTTC.

V and J are TRBV18 and TRBJ2-7, with 9 bases matching TRBD2. This CDR3 has 16 residues. Germline V CDR1 and CDR2: KGHSH, LQKENI. V gave up 3 bases and J gave up 2 bases; unmatched junction bases: 8. The chain's CDR3 is CASSPPLAGKTYEQYF. CDR3 coding DNA: TGTGCCAGCTCACCCCCCCTAGCGGGGAAAACCTACGAGCAGTACTTC. The full variable domain, with the rest looked up from reference TRBV18 and TRBJ2-7, is NAGVMQNPRHLVRRRGQEARLRCSPMKGHSHVYWYRQLPEEGLKFMVYLQKENIIDESGMPKERFSAEFPKEGPSILRIQQVVRGDSAAYFCASSPPLAGKTYEQYFGPGTRLTVT.

A few counts support this clonotype. The CDR3 region is CASSLGGRYTGELFF. The CDR3 nucleotides are TGCGCCAGCAGCTTGGGAGGCCGATACACCGGGGAGCTGTTTTTT. This sequence joins TRBV5-1 and TRBJ2-2; D is unclear. From germline, CDR1 is SGHRS and CDR2 YFSETQ. CDR3 length: 15 residues. Deletions cut 0 bases from V and 3 bases from J, with 9 bases between.

The J gene is TRBJ2-1, the V gene TRBV28; a weak D match, TRBD2 (6 bases). The CDR3 consists of 15 residues. Germline loops: CDR1 MDHEN, CDR2 SYDVKM. Trimming stripped 8 bases from V and 5 bases from J, with 19 bases between. This CDR3 reads CASRLAGLGNNEQFF. CDR3 sequence (DNA): TGTGCCAGCCGCCTGGCGGGACTTGGGAACAATGAGCAGTTCTTC.

Only a few counts were recorded for this clonotype. The rearrangement joins TRBV2 to TRBJ1-1; D perhaps matches TRBD1 (5 bases). Germline assignment: CDR1 SNHLY and CDR2 FYNNEI. Trimming removed 0 bases from V and 4 bases from J, with 9 bases in between. There are 14 residues in the CDR3. CDR3: CASSEALRGTEAFF. The CDR3 DNA follows: TGTGCCAGCAGTGAAGCGCTTAGGGGCACTGAAGCTTTCTTT.

This clonotype has a count of ten or more. This chain connects TRBV5-1 to TRBJ1-6; tentative D call: TRBD1 (6 bases). V lost 4 bases to trimming and J lost 7 bases, with 12 bases between them. The length of the CDR3 is 14 residues. Germline V gene data show CDR1 as SGHRS and CDR2 as YFSETQ. As DNA, the CDR3 is TGCGCCAGCAGCCCGGACAGTTCCAATTCACCCCTCCACTTT. This sequence encodes CASSPDSSNSPLHF.

At least ten counts were recorded for this clonotype. J is TRBJ2-1 and V is TRBV29-1, with 10 bases aligning to TRBD2. CDR3 length: 15 residues. After removal of 1 base from V and 4 bases from J, the junction contained 4 bases not matched to a gene. Germline V gene lookup returns CDR1 SQVTM and CDR2 ANQGSEA. The CDR3, as DNA: TGCAGCGTTGAAGTTGGGACTAGCGTATACAATGAGCAGTTCTTC. Residues: CSVEVGTSVYNEQFF.

This clonotype came up a few times. The V gene is TRBV20-1, the J gene TRBJ2-7, with TRBD1 matching over 9 bases. Trimming removed 6 bases from V and 7 bases from J; junction bases left unmatched: 10. CDR1 DFQATT and CDR2 SNEGSKA come from the germline V gene (reference sequence). There are 13 residues in the CDR3. The CDR3 nucleotides read TGCAGTGCCACTCCAGGACAGGGGTGGGAGCAGTACGTC. Protein product: CSATPGQGWEQYV.

CDR3 region: CSARDGLSGANVLTF. The CDR3, as DNA: TGCAGTGCTAGAGATGGTCTCTCTGGGGCCAACGTCCTGACTTTC. This chain joins TRBV20-1 and TRBJ2-6; no clear D gene. Looked up from germline, CDR1 is DFQATT and CDR2 is SNEGSKA (reference sequence). There are 15 residues in the CDR3. Deletions cut 0 bases from V and 0 bases from J, with 6 bases between.

This clonotype was seen ten or more times. This sequence joins TRBV12-3 or TRBV12-4 and TRBJ1-4; D is ambiguous. Trimming took 6 bases from V and 7 from J, leaving 18 bases between them. The CDR3 covers 15 residues. CDR3 sequence reads: CASSPRTSVGEKLFF. CDR3 sequence (DNA): TGTGCCAGCAGCCCCAGGACGAGTGTTGGTGAAAAACTGTTTTTT.

This clonotype was found a few times. This chain connects TRBV5-1 to TRBJ1-4, with unresolved D. The CDR3 is made up of 15 amino acids. CDR1 and CDR2 (germline): SGHRS, YFSETQ. V lost 4 bases, J lost 0 bases, and 10 bases lay in between. The CDR3 here is CASSDRGTTNEKLFF. DNA for the CDR3: TGCGCCAGCAGCGACCGAGGAACAACTAATGAAAAACTGTTTTTT.

The sample holds a few counts of this clonotype. V gene TRBV6-1 combines with J gene TRBJ2-2, with D possibly matching TRBD1 (5 bases). Trimming removed 2 bases from V and 7 bases from J, with 11 bases in between. CDR3 size: 14 residues. CDR1 and CDR2 from the germline V gene are MNHNS and SASEGT. CDR3 DNA: TGTGCCAGCAGTGAAAGGCAGGGCGTCGGGGAGCTGTTTTTT. The encoded protein is CASSERQGVGELFF.

This clonotype came up many times. V gene TRBV10-3 combines with J gene TRBJ2-7, with D unclear. Germline CDR1 and CDR2: ENHRY and SYGVKD. The CDR3 has 12 residues. V was pared by 3 bases and J by 3 bases, with 6 bases between. The CDR3 here is CAISERGYEQYF. CDR3 DNA: TGTGCCATCAGTGAACGAGGCTACGAGCAGTACTTC.

This clonotype was counted between two and nine times. The genes are TRBV10-3 and TRBJ2-1; D possibly matches TRBD1 or TRBD2 (6 bases each). Germline V CDR1 and CDR2: ENHRY, SYGVKD. The CDR3 totals 17 residues. The V and J ends lost 5 bases and 0 bases respectively, with 17 bases between them. In nucleotides, the CDR3 is TGTGCCATCAGTCGGACAGACCTGGGAGGCTCCTACAATGAGCAGTTCTTC. It translates to CAISRTDLGGSYNEQFF.

The chain couples TRBV29-1 to TRBJ2-2; a possible D gene is TRBD1 (7 bases). This CDR3 contains 16 residues. Germline V gene data show CDR1 as SQVTM and CDR2 as ANQGSEA. The V end lost 7 bases, the J end lost 0 bases, and 18 bases lay between the germline ends. The CDR3 reads CSAAGAGTANTGELFF. As DNA, the CDR3 is TGCAGCGCAGCGGGTGCCGGGACAGCGAACACCGGGGAGCTGTTTTTT.

This clonotype was picked up many times. This chain joins TRBV4-2 and TRBJ2-5; possibly TRBD2 for D (6 bases). Trimming took off 1 base at V and 3 bases at J, with 21 bases between the two ends. The CDR3 has 18 residues. Per germline, CDR1 LGHNA and CDR2 YNFKEQ. The CDR3 DNA reads TGTGCCAGCAGCCAAGGTATTTCCCGGCTAGCGTACGAAGAGACCCAGTACTTC. Translated: CASSQGISRLAYEETQYF.